One and the same sample provided the 9 T cell receptor beta chains below, sequenced in a study of CD8+ T cells in alopecia areata. Treatment indicated: oral pan-JAK inhibitor, 5-10 mg twice daily. As the sequencing template, cDNA was produced by extracting RNA and reverse transcribing it. Repertoires were generated with immunoSEQ multiplex PCR, while TCRdb's copy carries only in-frame clones and drops some. In the table there are roughly 140,000 clones, roughly four fifths of which are singletons. This material consisted of CD8+ T cells sorted from blood, taken at week 4, from a patient treated with tofacitinib. The receptors derive from a human donor with alopecia areata.

This clone appeared once. Written as DNA, the CDR3 is TGCGCCAGCAGGCAGGGACGCAATCAGCCCCAGCATTTT. This sequence encodes CASRQGRNQPQHF. The V call is TRBV23-1, the J call TRBJ1-5; the D gene is possibly TRBD1 (5 bases). TRBV23-1 is known as an ORF, though its function is uncertain. Trimming took 6 bases from V and 2 from J, leaving 8 bases between them. The CDR3 consists of 13 residues.

This chain's CDR3 is CASSLGDRGPLETQYF. CDR3 bases: TGTGCCAGCAGCTTAGGTGACAGGGGCCCTCTGGAGACCCAGTACTTC. V and J are TRBV5-6 and TRBJ2-5, with 8 bases that match TRBD1. J lost 5 bases, V lost 2 bases, and 11 bases had no gene match. The germline V gene encodes CDR1 SGHDT and CDR2 YYEEEE. The CDR3 is 16 amino acids.

This clone turned up a few times. This sequence joins TRBV19 and TRBJ2-7; D unclear. CDR1 LNHDA and CDR2 SQIVND come from the germline V gene (reference sequence). Trimming left V 2 bases short and J 6 bases short, with 8 bases between. CDR3 length equals 12 residues. This chain's CDR3 is CASSIPGGEQYF. CDR3 bases: TGTGCCAGTAGTATACCAGGTGGCGAGCAGTACTTC.

The CDR3, as DNA: TGTGCCAGCAGCCCCCGGACGTGGACCTACGAGCAGTACTTC. Protein: CASSPRTWTYEQYF. The V gene is TRBV7-2, the J gene TRBJ2-7; D gene unclear. Germline-derived CDR1 and CDR2 are SGHTA and FQGNSA. Trimming shortened V by 5 bases and J by 2 bases, and 13 bases separated the two germline ends. The CDR3 contains 14 residues. The whole variable domain, remainder taken from reference TRBV7-2 and TRBJ2-7, is GAGVSQSPSNKVTEKGKDVELRCDPISGHTALYWYRQSLGQGLEFLIYFQGNSAPDKSGLPSDRFSAERTGGSVSTLTIQRTQQEDSAVYLCASSPRTWTYEQYFGPGTRLTVT.

A few counts support this clone. The genes are TRBV29-1 and TRBJ2-3; no clear D gene. CDR1 and CDR2 (germline): SQVTM, ANQGSEA. Trimming left V 7 bases short and J 2 bases short, with 4 bases between. CDR3 length equals 10 residues. The CDR3 sequence is CSDATDTQYF. The DNA for the CDR3 is TGCAGCGATGCCACAGATACGCAGTATTTT.

As for this clone: The sample carries other DNA sequences with the same CDR3. The CDR3 nucleotides are TGTGCCAGCAGCGACCAAAGCTCCTACGAGCAGTACTTC. This encodes CASSDQSSYEQYF. V is TRBV7-9 and J is TRBJ2-7; D gene unclear. V dropped 5 bases and J dropped 0 bases, with 8 bases sitting between them. Germline values: CDR1 SEHNR, CDR2 FQNEAQ (reference sequence). The length of the CDR3 is 13 residues.

The genes are TRBV27 and TRBJ1-6; 8 nucleotides line up with TRBD1. CDR1 MNHEY and CDR2 SMNVEV come from the germline V gene (reference sequence). V was pared by 1 base and J by 11 bases, with 13 bases of the junction left unmatched. CDR3 length equals 17 residues. This CDR3 is CASSLYSTQGDGAPLHF. The DNA for the CDR3 is TGTGCCAGCAGTTTATATTCAACACAGGGGGATGGAGCACCCCTCCACTTT.

The chain couples TRBV10-3 to TRBJ2-5, with a possible D match to TRBD1 (5 bases). Germline lookup yields CDR1 ENHRY and CDR2 SYGVKD. Deletions cut 2 bases from V and 3 bases from J, with 10 bases between. The CDR3 totals 14 residues. The DNA for the CDR3 is TGTGCCATCAGTGAGCAGGGCAGAGAAGAGACCCAGTACTTC. This translates into CAISEQGREETQYF.

This sequence joins TRBV27 and TRBJ1-2; 10 positions agree with TRBD1. The V gene's germline CDR1 is MNHEY and CDR2 SMNVEV (reference sequence). Trimming at V came to 5 bases and at J to 3 bases, leaving 6 bases not matched to a gene. CDR3 size: 15 residues. The CDR3 bases are TGTGCCAGCAGTGTCACCGGGACAGGGGACTATGGCTACACCTTC. Encoded protein: CASSVTGTGDYGYTF.